This TCR beta chain was captured by sequencing in a study of early stage breast cancer tumors. Study-level findings and limits: Comparing each tissue with blood distinguished tumor from normal in 14 of 16 patients. Compared with adjacent normal breast, tumors showed about 2.5-fold denser, more clonal T cells. Functional markers like CD4, CD8 and FOXP3 were missed in bulk sequencing.

Blood replicates held 0.5 ug DNA, tumor or normal breast roughly 1.5 ug, two each. Assay: immunoSEQ multiplex PCR; the TCRdb copy retains only in-frame clones and omits some. The data show about 5,000 clones, with 64% seen just once and under 30% held by the top ten. The germline V gene has CDR1 LNHDA and CDR2 SQIVND (reference sequence). V lost 7 bases and J lost 0; bases outside the gene matches: 5. CDR3 size: 15 residues. With respect to this clone: Its antigen is unidentified.

The sequenced sample consisted of breast tumor tissue. J is TRBJ1-3 and V is TRBV19; 8 bases line up with TRBD1. This clonotype was sampled from a person between 50 and 60 years old with breast cancer. The CDR3 loop reads CASTDRVNSGNTIYF. The CDR3 nucleotides read TGTGCCAGTACGGACAGGGTGAACTCTGGAAACACCATATATTTT.